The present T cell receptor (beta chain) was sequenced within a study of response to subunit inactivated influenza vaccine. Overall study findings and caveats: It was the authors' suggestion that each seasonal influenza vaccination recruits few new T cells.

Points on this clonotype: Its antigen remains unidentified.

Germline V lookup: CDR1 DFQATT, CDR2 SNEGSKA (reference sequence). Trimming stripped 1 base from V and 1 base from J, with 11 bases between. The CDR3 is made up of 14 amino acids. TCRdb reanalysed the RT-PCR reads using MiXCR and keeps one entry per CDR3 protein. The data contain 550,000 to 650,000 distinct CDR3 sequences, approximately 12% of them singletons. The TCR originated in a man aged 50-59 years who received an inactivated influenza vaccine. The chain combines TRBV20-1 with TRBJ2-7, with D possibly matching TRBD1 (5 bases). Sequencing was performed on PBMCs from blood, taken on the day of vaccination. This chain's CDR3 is CSARGAGLSYEQYF. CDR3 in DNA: TGCAGTGCTAGAGGTGCAGGGCTATCCTACGAGCAGTACTTC.